Here is one TCR beta chain with its context. The data belong to a study of CD8 T cells in Susac syndrome. Looking at the study overall: The sequenced Susac syndrome patients included six who had clinically active disease and 8 or 9 who were in remission. Each patient with Susac syndrome, at the time of blood draw, was therapy-naive, on corticosteroids, or on intravenous immunoglobulin alone.

Negative isolation yielded CD8+ and CD4+ T cells; FACS enriched TEMRA cells. Trimming left V 6 bases short and J 8 bases short, with 13 bases between. Looked up from germline, CDR1 is MNHNY and CDR2 is SVGAGI (reference sequence). The CDR3 loop spans 13 amino acids. After extraction with the RNeasy kit, about 0.45 to 1 ug of the RNA was reverse transcribed using random hexamers. Coverage of TCR beta CDR3 amplification by immunoSEQ multiplex PCR extended to 54 Vbeta and 13 Jbeta. TCRdb re-derived calls from the immunoSEQ multiplex PCR reads in MiXCR, one entry per CDR3 protein. The repertoire holds some 180,000 distinct CDR3 sequences, 91% seen once, with about 0.09% in the top ten.

Material for sequencing was CD4+ T cells from PBMCs. The sequence derives from a human donor with Susac syndrome. The chain carries TRBV6-6 and TRBJ1-4; D perhaps matches TRBD1 (5 bases). The CDR3 sequence: CASSKRGNEKLFF. CDR3 DNA: TGTGCCAGCAGCAAACGGGGGAACGAAAAACTGTTTTTT.